These T cell receptor beta chains were read from a single sample in a study of blood T cell repertoires in COVID-19. The data were produced by immunoSEQ multiplex PCR, yet TCRdb's version contains in-frame clones alone and is incomplete. The top ten hold around 4% of the sample, which has approximately 300,000 clones, 88% seen once. The material sequenced was peripheral blood. All receptors come from a woman in her forties or fifties with active or convalescent COVID-19. CDR3s include the opening cysteine and the closing phenylalanine or tryptophan. The D gene is left open where the match is weak. Size is omitted from some rows. Given values are once, few, many or a class for expanded clones.

v_gene	abundance	d_gene	j_gene	CDR3aa	CDR3nt
TRBV11-2	once	-	TRBJ2-1	CASSLAVEQFF	TGTGCCAGCAGCTTAGCGGTTGAGCAGTTCTTC
TRBV6-2/TRBV6-3	-	TRBD1	TRBJ1-3	CASSYSTGTGNTIYF	TGTGCCAGCAGTTACTCGACAGGGACTGGAAACACCATATATTTT
TRBV4-1	once	TRBD2	TRBJ2-5	CASSPIYKSGGDGETQYF	TGCGCCAGCAGCCCAATTTATAAGTCGGGGGGTGATGGGGAGACCCAGTACTTC
TRBV19	few	-	TRBJ2-5	CASSETTEETQYF	TGTGCCAGTAGTGAAACGACAGAAGAGACCCAGTACTTC
TRBV12-3/TRBV12-4	-	-	TRBJ1-1	CASSYMNTEAFF	TGTGCCAGCAGTTACATGAACACTGAAGCTTTCTTT
TRBV9	-	-	TRBJ2-2	CASSVAPGGSPGELFF	TGTGCCAGCAGCGTAGCACCCGGGGGTAGCCCCGGGGAGCTGTTTTTT
TRBV5-4	-	TRBD1	TRBJ2-7	CASSPTGGAYEQYF	TGTGCCAGCAGTCCTACAGGGGGCGCCTACGAGCAGTACTTC
TRBV11-2	-	TRBD2	TRBJ2-1	CASSPGTSGFYNEQFF	TGTGCCAGCAGCCCCGGGACTAGCGGGTTCTACAATGAGCAGTTCTTC
TRBV7-9	-	TRBD2	TRBJ2-5	CASSPGLAEETQYF	TGTGCCAGCAGCCCCGGACTAGCGGAAGAGACCCAGTACTTC
TRBV14	-	TRBD1	TRBJ2-7	CASSTLGGQKAYEQYF	TGTGCCAGCAGCACCCTAGGGGGACAGAAAGCCTACGAGCAGTACTTC
TRBV6-2/TRBV6-3	-	-	TRBJ1-1	CASSLGGNTEAFF	TGTGCCAGCAGCCTCGGGGGGAACACTGAAGCTTTCTTT
TRBV5-1	-	-	TRBJ1-4	CASSLSPGVGKKLFF	TGCGCCAGCAGCTTGAGCCCGGGGGTGGGAAAAAAACTGTTTTTT
TRBV6-1	-	TRBD2	TRBJ2-5	CASSERMAGGGRETQYF	TGTGCCAGCAGTGAACGTATGGCGGGAGGAGGTCGAGAGACCCAGTACTTC
TRBV6-2/TRBV6-3	-	-	TRBJ1-1	CASSYGQKNTEAFF	TGTGCCAGCAGTTACGGGCAGAAGAACACTGAAGCTTTCTTT
TRBV20-1	-	-	TRBJ1-2	CSPLAGYGYTF	TGCAGTCCGTTGGCCGGGTATGGCTACACCTTC
TRBV3-1/TRBV3-2	-	-	TRBJ1-2	CASSPPTGGVYGYTF	TGTGCCAGCAGCCCCCCAACCGGGGGGGTCTATGGCTACACCTTC
TRBV14	-	TRBD2	TRBJ2-3	CASSKQLAGTDTQYF	TGTGCCAGCAGCAAACAACTAGCGGGCACAGATACGCAGTATTTT
TRBV18	-	TRBD1	TRBJ2-7	CASSPDRVGAEQYF	TGTGCCAGCTCACCCGACAGGGTAGGGGCCGAGCAGTACTTC
TRBV2	once	-	TRBJ1-1	CASRTSQGTNTEAFF	TGTGCCAGCAGAACGTCCCAGGGGACAAACACTGAAGCTTTCTTT
TRBV3-1/TRBV3-2	-	-	TRBJ2-7	CASSQGVGGVSYEQYF	TGTGCCAGCAGCCAAGGGGTTGGAGGGGTCTCCTACGAGCAGTACTTC
TRBV9	-	-	TRBJ2-1	CASSPGSYNEQFF	TGTGCCAGCAGCCCCGGTTCCTACAATGAGCAGTTCTTC
TRBV6-5	-	-	TRBJ1-6	CASTSLMNSPLHF	TGTGCCAGCACTTCCCTAATGAATTCACCCCTCCACTTT
TRBV10-3	-	-	TRBJ1-2	CAISVPGSGYTF	TGTGCCATCAGTGTGCCCGGGAGCGGCTACACCTTC
TRBV5-6	-	-	TRBJ1-2	CASSLEGGYTF	TGTGCCAGCAGCTTGGAGGGGGGCTACACCTTC
TRBV12-3/TRBV12-4	-	-	TRBJ2-7	CASSWGLGQYF	TGTGCCAGCAGTTGGGGCCTGGGGCAGTACTTC
TRBV2	-	-	TRBJ1-5	CASSLAGFQPQHF	TGTGCCAGCAGTCTTGCAGGGTTTCAGCCCCAGCATTTT
TRBV6-5	-	-	TRBJ1-1	CASRILQGRSTEAFF	TGTGCCAGCAGAATACTACAGGGACGTAGCACTGAAGCTTTCTTT
TRBV2	-	-	TRBJ2-3	CASTESGLSTDTQYF	TGTGCCAGCACCGAGTCCGGACTCAGCACAGATACGCAGTATTTT
TRBV12-3/TRBV12-4	-	-	TRBJ1-1	CASSSGAPEAFF	TGTGCCAGCAGCTCAGGGGCTCCTGAAGCTTTCTTT
TRBV28	once	TRBD1	TRBJ2-7	CASSQTGTGATYEQYF	TGTGCCAGCAGCCAAACCGGGACAGGGGCTACCTACGAGCAGTACTTC
TRBV4-2	-	TRBD2	TRBJ2-2	CASRVRRASGGAVTGELFF	TGTGCCAGCAGGGTTAGAAGGGCTAGCGGGGGGGCCGTCACCGGGGAGCTGTTTTTT
TRBV7-9	once	-	TRBJ2-3	CASSTRQSTDTQYF	TGTGCCAGCAGCACGCGACAGAGCACAGATACGCAGTATTTT
TRBV10-2	-	-	TRBJ2-5	CASSDPQETQYF	TGCGCCAGCAGTGACCCCCAGGAGACCCAGTACTTC
TRBV29-1	-	TRBD2	TRBJ2-7	CSVGLAVGQYF	TGCAGCGTTGGACTAGCCGTAGGGCAGTACTTC
TRBV28	-	-	TRBJ2-7	CASSFWSGEEQYF	TGTGCCAGCAGTTTTTGGTCGGGGGAAGAGCAGTACTTC
TRBV7-2	-	-	TRBJ1-1	CASSRNRQSRQAFF	TGTGCCAGCAGCCGTAATAGACAGTCCCGGCAAGCTTTCTTT
TRBV9	-	-	TRBJ1-2	CASSVGQNYGYTF	TGTGCCAGCAGCGTAGGGCAAAACTATGGCTACACCTTC
TRBV7-8	-	TRBD2	TRBJ2-1	CASSQDRGLAGGSYNEQFF	TGTGCCAGCAGCCAGGACAGGGGATTAGCGGGAGGGTCCTACAATGAGCAGTTCTTC
TRBV2	once	-	TRBJ1-2	CATKVEGDDYTF	TGTGCCACCAAGGTAGAGGGTGATGACTACACCTTC
TRBV28	-	TRBD2	TRBJ2-7	CASRPRTAGREQYF	TGTGCCAGCAGACCTAGGACTGCCGGGAGGGAGCAGTACTTC
TRBV10-3	once	TRBD1	TRBJ1-2	CATRQGDYGYTF	TGTGCCACCCGGCAGGGGGACTATGGCTACACCTTC
TRBV5-4	few	TRBD1	TRBJ2-7	CASSSGTGDYEQYF	TGTGCCAGCAGCAGCGGGACAGGGGACTACGAGCAGTACTTC
TRBV11-2	-	TRBD1	TRBJ1-6	CASSTRTGINSPLHF	TGTGCCAGCAGCACCCGGACAGGAATTAATTCACCCCTCCACTTT
TRBV28	-	TRBD1	TRBJ1-2	CASSFPPGQTNYGYTF	TGTGCCAGCAGTTTCCCCCCGGGACAGACTAACTATGGCTACACCTTC
TRBV6-5	-	-	TRBJ2-1	CASSYGFGYNEQFF	TGTGCCAGCAGTTACGGGTTCGGGTACAATGAGCAGTTCTTC
TRBV6-5	-	TRBD1	TRBJ1-2	CASSQGQRFFYGYTF	TGTGCCAGCAGCCAGGGACAGAGATTCTTCTATGGCTACACCTTC
TRBV4-2	-	-	TRBJ1-1	CASSQAGSDTEAFF	TGTGCCAGCAGCCAGGCAGGGTCGGACACTGAAGCTTTCTTT
TRBV4-1	-	TRBD1	TRBJ1-2	CASSLGTENNYGYTF	TGCGCCAGCAGCCTGGGGACAGAGAATAACTATGGCTACACCTTC
TRBV7-2	-	TRBD1	TRBJ1-6	CASSPRQGISPLHF	TGTGCCAGCAGCCCCAGACAGGGGATTTCACCCCTCCACTTT
TRBV10-1	once	-	TRBJ1-5	CASSEQGANQPQHF	TGCGCCAGCAGTGAACAGGGTGCGAATCAGCCCCAGCATTTT
TRBV27	few	TRBD1	TRBJ1-4	CASSSGQGRGEKLFF	TGTGCCAGCAGTTCGGGACAGGGGAGGGGTGAAAAACTGTTTTTT